This T cell receptor (beta chain) was sequenced in a study of blood T cells in healthy people across ages. The authors ran a second PCR of 7 to 11 cycles using a sample-barcoded 5' primer and a J-beta primer mix. In TCRdb, the 5' RACE reads were re-called with MiXCR into one record per CDR3 protein. The repertoire includes roughly 720,000 distinct CDR3 sequences, roughly 50% of them detected once, and roughly 37% sits in the top ten. Trimming shortened V by 4 bases and J by 0 bases, and 19 bases separated the two germline ends. CDR3 length: 18 residues. The germline gives CDR1 KGHSH, CDR2 LQKENI. The clonotype originates from a man at least 80 years old in good health. J is TRBJ2-1 and V is TRBV18, with TRBD2 as a possible D gene (5 bases). Input material: blood. The DNA of the CDR3 is TGTGCCAGCTCACTACCACTTGGACTCCCGAGCTCCTACAATGAGCAGTTCTTC. Translation: CASSLPLGLPSSYNEQFF.